This section outlines one TCR beta chain sequence together with its context. As processed by the authors: For nucleated cells, counts were estimated from reference gene primer amplification. Profiling relied on immunoSEQ multiplex PCR, and the TCRdb table lists in-frame clones only, not all of them. V, J and clone size derive from that table, while D and trimming were established from the DNA sequence. The top ten hold about 6.7% of the sample, which has approximately 350,000 clones, around nine tenths seen once. From germline, CDR1 is LNHDA and CDR2 SQIVND (reference sequence). The germline V and J ends were trimmed by 0 bases and 2 bases, with 5 bases remaining between them. This CDR3 comprises 13 residues. The Seattle site enrolled patients during active infection and followed them longitudinally. This entry belongs to a study of blood T cell repertoires in COVID-19. Turning to the study itself: The samples span acute and convalescent COVID-19 from the United States, Italy and Spain. Nucleic acid was either cDNA or gDNA, and it came from T cells, B-cell-depleted T cells, or PBMCs.

The sequence was obtained from a woman aged 70 to 79 with COVID-19, enrolled during active disease. The rearrangement links TRBV19 to TRBJ2-7; D is undetermined. The specimen was peripheral blood. The CDR3 DNA reads as TGTGCCAGTAGTATAGACCTCCCCTACGAGCAGTACTTC. This codes for CASSIDLPYEQYF.